Below, 10 T cell receptor beta chains from the same sample are listed, as sequenced in a study of regulatory T cells in long-lasting Graves disease. Time point in this sample: persistent/refractory GD, antithyroid drugs over 5 years with positive TRAb. From PBMCs, RNA was extracted and then used to make the TCR library. In building TCR beta libraries, iRepertoire HTBI primers were used together with Arm-PCR of CDR3 regions. One entry per CDR3 protein, called by TCRdb with MiXCR from the multiplex PCR reads. The table includes around 510,000 distinct CDR3 sequences, around 21% detected once. Material: peripheral blood mononuclear cells (PBMCs), obtained when the disease was refractory, from a patient treated with antithyroid drugs. The receptors here all came from a female donor with Graves disease.

The gene calls are TRBV19 and TRBJ1-5; D may be TRBD1 (5 bases). Germline CDR1 LNHDA, CDR2 SQIVND (reference sequence). CDR3 size: 14 residues. V dropped 6 bases and J dropped 7 bases, with 16 bases sitting between them. The CDR3 reads CASSPGSFWQPQHF. The CDR3 DNA reads as TGTGCCAGTAGCCCAGGGAGTTTTTGGCAGCCCCAGCATTTT. The entire variable domain, with the rest obtained from reference TRBV19 and TRBJ1-5, is as follows: DGGITQSPKYLFRKEGQNVTLSCEQNLNHDAMYWYRQDPGQGLRLIYYSQIVNDFQKGDIAEGYSVSREKKESFPLTVTSAQKNPTAFYLCASSPGSFWQPQHFGDGTRLSIL.

The genes are TRBV7-2 and TRBJ2-3; no firm D call. V was pared by 4 bases and J by 5 bases, with 13 bases between. CDR1 and CDR2 (germline): SGHTA, FQGNSA. The CDR3 has 14 residues. The CDR3 bases are TGTGCCAGCAGCTCCCCCCTTCGTAAAGATACGCAGTATTTT. Translation: CASSSPLRKDTQYF. The full variable domain, in which reference TRBV7-2 and TRBJ2-3 provide the parts outside the CDR3, is GAGVSQSPSNKVTEKGKDVELRCDPISGHTALYWYRQSLGQGLEFLIYFQGNSAPDKSGLPSDRFSAERTGGSVSTLTIQRTQQEDSAVYLCASSSPLRKDTQYFGPGTRLTVL.

This clonotype has a handful of counts. The chain employs TRBV11-2 and TRBJ2-3; 9 nucleotides agree with TRBD2. CDR1 is SGHAT and CDR2 is FQNNGV in the germline V gene. V dropped 8 bases and J dropped 2; count of bases not matched to a gene: 5. The CDR3 loop spans 14 amino acids. Here the CDR3 reads CASGIAGVTDTQYF. In DNA form, the CDR3 reads TGTGCCAGCGGCATAGCGGGAGTCACAGATACGCAGTATTTT.

This clonotype was counted at least ten times. The V call is TRBV11-2, the J call TRBJ2-4; D might be TRBD1 (5 bases). V lost 0 bases and J lost 11, with 14 bases in between. Germline V lookup: CDR1 SGHAT, CDR2 FQNNGV. This CDR3 has 14 residues. The CDR3 region is CASSLEAGWVVQYF. As DNA, the CDR3 is TGTGCCAGCAGCTTAGAGGCAGGGTGGGTCGTTCAGTACTTC.

The chain has TRBV19 and TRBJ1-1; 7 bases match TRBD1. Germline V lookup: CDR1 LNHDA, CDR2 SQIVND (reference sequence). The J segment lost 3 bases and the V segment lost 5 bases, leaving 6 bases of the junction unmatched. The CDR3 sequence is 14 residues long. Here the CDR3 DNA reads TGTGCCAGTAGTGAATACAGGGGAGACACTGAAGCTTTCTTT. Amino acid sequence: CASSEYRGDTEAFF. The entire variable domain, with the rest obtained from reference TRBV19 and TRBJ1-1, is as follows: DGGITQSPKYLFRKEGQNVTLSCEQNLNHDAMYWYRQDPGQGLRLIYYSQIVNDFQKGDIAEGYSVSREKKESFPLTVTSAQKNPTAFYLCASSEYRGDTEAFFGQGTRLTVV.

This rearrangement joins TRBV5-1 to TRBJ2-2, with 11 bases that match TRBD2. Germline assignment: CDR1 SGHRS and CDR2 YFSETQ. The CDR3 runs 16 residues. J lost 8 bases, V lost 4 bases, and 10 bases had no gene match. The chain's CDR3 is CASSGGLADPRGELFF. Written as DNA, the CDR3 is TGCGCCAGCAGCGGGGGACTAGCGGACCCCCGGGGGGAGCTGTTTTTT.

In this sample, this clonotype turned up many times. The chain couples TRBV25-1 to TRBJ1-4, with D unclear. CDR1 and CDR2 (germline): MGHDK, SYGVNS. The ends were cut back, 0 bases at V and 2 bases at J, with 7 bases in the middle. The CDR3 is 15 residues long. The CDR3 region has the DNA TGTGCCAGCAGTGAATATGACCTGACTAATGAAAAACTGTTTTTT. The encoded protein is CASSEYDLTNEKLFF.

This clonotype has at least ten counts. The chain links TRBV7-9 to TRBJ2-7, with D hard to call. Germline V gives CDR1 SEHNR, CDR2 FQNEAQ (reference sequence). V lost 5 bases and J 5 bases, leaving 10 bases between the germline ends. CDR3 length equals 12 residues. The DNA for the CDR3 is TGTGCCAGCAGCCCAGACTTCCACGAGCAGTACTTC. Translating it yields CASSPDFHEQYF.

This clonotype has a count of ten or more. V usage is TRBV24-1 and J usage is TRBJ2-2; 8 bases line up with TRBD1. This CDR3 has 14 residues. In germline, CDR1 is KGHDR, CDR2 SFDVKD. The V gene end was trimmed by 5 bases and the J gene end by 4 bases; junction bases not matched to a gene: 2. CDR3 nucleotides: TGTGCCACCAGTGGCAGGGGGCGCACCGGGGAGCTGTTTTTT. Protein sequence: CATSGRGRTGELFF.

The chain combines TRBV6-5 with TRBJ1-2; TRBD1 agrees at 7 bases. The length of the CDR3 is 17 residues. Germline assignment: CDR1 MNHEY and CDR2 SVGAGI. V was pared by 2 bases and J by 4 bases, with 13 bases of the junction left unmatched. For the CDR3, the DNA is TGTGCCAGCAGTTACCACCCCCAAAAGGGGGCAATCTATGGCTACACCTTC. It codes for CASSYHPQKGAIYGYTF.